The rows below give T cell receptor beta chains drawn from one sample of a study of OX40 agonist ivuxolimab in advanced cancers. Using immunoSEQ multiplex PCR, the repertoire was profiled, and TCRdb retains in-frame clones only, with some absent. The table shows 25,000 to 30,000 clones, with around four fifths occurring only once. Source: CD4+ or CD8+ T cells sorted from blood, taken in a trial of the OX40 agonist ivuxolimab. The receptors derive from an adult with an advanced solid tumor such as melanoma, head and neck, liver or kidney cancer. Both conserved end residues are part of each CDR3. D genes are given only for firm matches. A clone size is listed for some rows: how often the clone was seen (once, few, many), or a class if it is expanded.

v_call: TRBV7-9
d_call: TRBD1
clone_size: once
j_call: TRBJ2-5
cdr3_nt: TGTGCCAGCAGCTCGAGCGCTGTCTCGACAGGGGAAGAGACCCAGTACTTC
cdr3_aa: CASSSSAVSTGEETQYF

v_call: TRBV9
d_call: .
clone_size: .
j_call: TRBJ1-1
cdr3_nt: TGTGCCAGCAGCGTAGATTCGCGTAACACTGAAGCTTTCTTT
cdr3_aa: CASSVDSRNTEAFF

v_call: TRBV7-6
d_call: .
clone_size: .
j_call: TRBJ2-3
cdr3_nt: TGTGCCAGCAGCTTGGAAGGGAGAGGCACAGATACGCAGTATTTT
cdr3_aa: CASSLEGRGTDTQYF

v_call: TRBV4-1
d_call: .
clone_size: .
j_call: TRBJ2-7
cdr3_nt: TGTGCCAGCAGCTTGGGGGCCTACGAGCAGTACTTC
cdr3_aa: CASSLGAYEQYF

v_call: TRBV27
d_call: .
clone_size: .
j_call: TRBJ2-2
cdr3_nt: TGTGCCAGCAGTTTAGTAGGGGCAGGGAGCGGCGGGGAGCTGTTTTTT
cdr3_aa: CASSLVGAGSGGELFF

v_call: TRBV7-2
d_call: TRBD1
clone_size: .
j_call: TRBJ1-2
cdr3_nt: TGTGCCAGCAGCCAAGCGGGGACAGAGCACTATGGCTACACCTTC
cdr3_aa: CASSQAGTEHYGYTF

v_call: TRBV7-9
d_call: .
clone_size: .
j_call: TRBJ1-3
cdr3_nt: TGTGCCAGCAGCCCACCCGGGCCTTCTAGCTCTGGAAACACCATATATTTT
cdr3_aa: CASSPPGPSSSGNTIYF

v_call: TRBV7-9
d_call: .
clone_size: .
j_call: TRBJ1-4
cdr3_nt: TGTGCCAGCAGCTATACAACCATTAATGAAAAACTGTTTTTT
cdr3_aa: CASSYTTINEKLFF

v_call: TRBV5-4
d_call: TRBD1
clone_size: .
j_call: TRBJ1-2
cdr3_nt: TGTGCCAGCAGCTTGTCGGACAGGAAAAACTATGGCTACACCTTC
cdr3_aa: CASSLSDRKNYGYTF

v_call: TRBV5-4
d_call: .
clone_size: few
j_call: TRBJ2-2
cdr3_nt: TGTGCCAGCAGCTTTGACGGCCAGAACACCGGGGAGCTGTTTTTT
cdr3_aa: CASSFDGQNTGELFF

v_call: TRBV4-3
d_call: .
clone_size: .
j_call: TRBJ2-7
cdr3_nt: TGCGCCAGCAGCCAAGCCCAGGGCCAATCCTACGAGCAGTACTTC
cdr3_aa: CASSQAQGQSYEQYF

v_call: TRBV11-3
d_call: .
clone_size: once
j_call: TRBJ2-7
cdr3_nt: TGTGCCAGCAGTGACGTGTACGAGCAGTACTTC
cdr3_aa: CASSDVYEQYF

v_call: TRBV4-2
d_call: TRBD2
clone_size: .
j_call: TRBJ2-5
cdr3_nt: TGTGCCAGCAGCCAATTTGGCGGGGGAGAGACCCAGTACTTC
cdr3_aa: CASSQFGGGETQYF

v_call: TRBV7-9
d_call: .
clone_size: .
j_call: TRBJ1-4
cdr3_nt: TGTGCCAGCAGCTTAGTTGCCAGCGATGAAAAACTGTTTTTT
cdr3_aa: CASSLVASDEKLFF

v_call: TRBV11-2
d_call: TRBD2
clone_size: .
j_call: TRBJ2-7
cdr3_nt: TGTGCCAGCAGCGCTCACGGGACTAGCGGTATCTACGAGCAGTACTTC
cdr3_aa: CASSAHGTSGIYEQYF

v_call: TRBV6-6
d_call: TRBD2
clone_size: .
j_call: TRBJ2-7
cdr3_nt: TGTGCCAGCAGTTACGGTCTAGCGGCGACCTACGAGCAGTACTTC
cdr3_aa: CASSYGLAATYEQYF

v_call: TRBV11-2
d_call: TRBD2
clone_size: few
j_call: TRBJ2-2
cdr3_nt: TGTGCCAGCAGTTTTCCTAGCGGGGGCCACACCGGGGAGCTGTTTTTT
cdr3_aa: CASSFPSGGHTGELFF

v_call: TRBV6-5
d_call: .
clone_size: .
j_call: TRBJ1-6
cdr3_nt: TGTGCCAGCAGTTACTCGGGCAATTTTAATTCACCCCTCCACTTT
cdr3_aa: CASSYSGNFNSPLHF

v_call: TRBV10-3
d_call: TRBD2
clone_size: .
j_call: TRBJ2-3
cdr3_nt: TGTGCCACGTATAGCGGGGGGGCCGGGGATACGCAGTATTTT
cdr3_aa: CATYSGGAGDTQYF

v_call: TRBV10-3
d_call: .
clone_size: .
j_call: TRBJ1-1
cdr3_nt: TGTGCCATCAGTGACGGTCGGGCAGGGGACACTGAAGCTTTCTTT
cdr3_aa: CAISDGRAGDTEAFF

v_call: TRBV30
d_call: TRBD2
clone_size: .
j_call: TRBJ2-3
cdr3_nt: TGTGCCTGGAGTGTAGGAGCGGGGAGCACAGATACGCAGTATTTT
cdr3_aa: CAWSVGAGSTDTQYF

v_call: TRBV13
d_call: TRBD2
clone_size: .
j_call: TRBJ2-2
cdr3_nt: TGTGCCAGCAGTCCCGGACTAGCGGGGGGGGAGCTGTTTTTT
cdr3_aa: CASSPGLAGGELFF

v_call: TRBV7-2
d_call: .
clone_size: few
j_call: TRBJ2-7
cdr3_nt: TGTGCCAGCAGCCCGGCCCTTGCGGGGGAGCAGTACTTC
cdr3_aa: CASSPALAGEQYF

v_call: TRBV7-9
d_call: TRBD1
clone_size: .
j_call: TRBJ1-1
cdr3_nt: TGTGCCAGCAACCCGCCTTCAGGGGGCAAAGCTTTCTTT
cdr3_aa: CASNPPSGGKAFF

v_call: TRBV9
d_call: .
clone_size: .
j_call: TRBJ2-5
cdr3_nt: TGTGCCAGCAGCGTAGGTCCCCGAGTTGGAGGAGAGACCCAGTACTTC
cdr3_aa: CASSVGPRVGGETQYF

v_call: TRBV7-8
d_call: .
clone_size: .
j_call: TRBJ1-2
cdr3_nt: TGTGCCAGCAGCCCAAAACTCGGGAGTATTTATGGCTACACCTTC
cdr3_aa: CASSPKLGSIYGYTF

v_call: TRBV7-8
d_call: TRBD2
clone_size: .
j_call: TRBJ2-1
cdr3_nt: TGTGCCAGCAGCCCTAGCCCAAGCGGGGGGCGGGATGAGCAGTTCTTC
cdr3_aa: CASSPSPSGGRDEQFF

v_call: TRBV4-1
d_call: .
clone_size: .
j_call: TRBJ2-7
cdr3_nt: TGCGCCAGCAGTCACGGGACGGGGACCTACGAGCAGTACTTC
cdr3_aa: CASSHGTGTYEQYF

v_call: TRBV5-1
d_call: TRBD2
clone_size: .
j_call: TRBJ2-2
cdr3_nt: TGCGCCAGCAGCCCCTCGTCGAGCGGGGGGGGCACCGGGGAGCTGTTTTTT
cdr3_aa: CASSPSSSGGGTGELFF

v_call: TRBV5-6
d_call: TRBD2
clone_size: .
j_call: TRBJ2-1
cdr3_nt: TGTGCCAGCAGCTTGGTACATGCGGCGGGGGGTGACAATGAGCAGTTCTTC
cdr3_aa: CASSLVHAAGGDNEQFF

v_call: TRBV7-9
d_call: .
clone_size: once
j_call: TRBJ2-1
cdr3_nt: TGTGCCAGCAGCTTATGGGGGGAGCTCGACAGGACTAATGAGCAGTTCTTC
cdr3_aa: CASSLWGELDRTNEQFF

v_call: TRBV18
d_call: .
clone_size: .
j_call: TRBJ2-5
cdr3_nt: TGTGCCAGCTCACCCTTTGGACAGTCTGGTTGGGAGACCCAGTACTTC
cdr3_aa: CASSPFGQSGWETQYF

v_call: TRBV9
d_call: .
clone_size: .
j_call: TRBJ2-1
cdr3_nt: TGTGCCAGCACCAGGACAGCCCTTCCCGCCTCCTACAATGAGCAGTTCTTC
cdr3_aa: CASTRTALPASYNEQFF

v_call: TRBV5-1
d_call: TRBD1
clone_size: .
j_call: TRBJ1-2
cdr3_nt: TGCGCCAGCAGCCACGCGACAGGGAACAACTATGGCTACACCTTC
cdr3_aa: CASSHATGNNYGYTF

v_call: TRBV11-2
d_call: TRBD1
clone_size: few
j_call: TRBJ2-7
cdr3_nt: TGTGCCAGCAGCGCCCCGGGACAGGACTACGAGCAGTACTTC
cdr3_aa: CASSAPGQDYEQYF

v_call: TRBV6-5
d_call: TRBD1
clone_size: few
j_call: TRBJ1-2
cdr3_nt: TGTGCCAGCAGCCCCATGACAGGGGCCAGCTATGGCTACACCTTC
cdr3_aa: CASSPMTGASYGYTF

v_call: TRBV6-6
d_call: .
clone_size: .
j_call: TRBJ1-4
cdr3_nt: TGTGCCAGCAGTTTCGATAATGAAAAACTGTTTTTT
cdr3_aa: CASSFDNEKLFF

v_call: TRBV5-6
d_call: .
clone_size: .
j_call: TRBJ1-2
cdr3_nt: TGTGCCAGCAGCCCCAGTCCGGCAGGCATCTATGGCTACACCTTC
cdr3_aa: CASSPSPAGIYGYTF

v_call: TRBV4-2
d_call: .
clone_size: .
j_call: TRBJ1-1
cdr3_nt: TGTGCCAGCAGCTTCAGCCAAACGGGCACTGAAGCTTTCTTT
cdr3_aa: CASSFSQTGTEAFF

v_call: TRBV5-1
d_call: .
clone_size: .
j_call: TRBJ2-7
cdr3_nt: TGCGCCAGCAGCTCCTACAGGGACTCCTACGAGCAGTACTTC
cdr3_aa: CASSSYRDSYEQYF

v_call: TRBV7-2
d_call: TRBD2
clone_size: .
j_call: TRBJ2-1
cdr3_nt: TGTGCCAGCAGCCCACTAGCGAGCTCCTACAATGAGCAGTTCTTC
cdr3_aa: CASSPLASSYNEQFF

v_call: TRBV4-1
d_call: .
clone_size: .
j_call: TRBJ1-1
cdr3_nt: TGCGCCAGCAGCCAAAAAGGTAGCACTGAAGCTTTCTTT
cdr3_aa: CASSQKGSTEAFF

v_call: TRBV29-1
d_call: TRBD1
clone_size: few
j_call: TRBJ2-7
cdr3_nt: TGCAGCGTTGAGGACAGGAGCAGCTCCTACGAGCAGTACTTC
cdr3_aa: CSVEDRSSSYEQYF